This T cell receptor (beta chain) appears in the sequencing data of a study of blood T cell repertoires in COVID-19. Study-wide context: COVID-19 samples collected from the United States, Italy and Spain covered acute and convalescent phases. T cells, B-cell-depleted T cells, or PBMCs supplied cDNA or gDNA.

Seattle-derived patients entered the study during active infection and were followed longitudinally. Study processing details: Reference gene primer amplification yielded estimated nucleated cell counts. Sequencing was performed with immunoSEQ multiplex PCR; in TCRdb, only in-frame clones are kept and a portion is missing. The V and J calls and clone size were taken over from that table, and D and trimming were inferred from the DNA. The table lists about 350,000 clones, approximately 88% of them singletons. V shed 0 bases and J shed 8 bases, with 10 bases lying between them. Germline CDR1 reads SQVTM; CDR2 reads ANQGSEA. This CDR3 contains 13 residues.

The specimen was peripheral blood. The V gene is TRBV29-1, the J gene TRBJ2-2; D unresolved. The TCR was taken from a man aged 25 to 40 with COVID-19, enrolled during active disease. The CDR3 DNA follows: TGCAGCGTTGAAGATCGAAACTTAGGGGAGCTGTTTTTT. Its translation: CSVEDRNLGELFF.